This TCR beta chain came from a study of neurological immune-mediated disorders. cDNA synthesis was performed by 5'RACE with 10-nucleotide random UMIs. From the 5' RACE reads, TCRdb called clonotypes with MiXCR, one entry per CDR3 protein. The table lists over 60,000 distinct CDR3 sequences, 4.8% of them singletons, with roughly 2.2% in the top ten. V was trimmed by 0 bases and J by 2 bases, leaving 8 bases between them. Per the germline V gene, CDR1 is LGHNA and CDR2 is YSLEER. The CDR3 sequence is 15 residues long. Points from the study as a whole: It was the repertoires of 18 of 34 multiple sclerosis patients that phylogenetic grouping placed in one related-CDR3 cluster, which is a possible signature. The most TCR clonal expansion was seen in HTLV-1-associated myelopathy, whereas the least was seen in multiple sclerosis, below the level in healthy controls.

This clonotype showed up many times. Its antigen remains unidentified. The sequencing input was PBMCs. The chain links TRBV4-3 to TRBJ2-1; the D gene is possibly TRBD1 (5 bases). The sequence was collected from a woman aged 70-85 years with multiple sclerosis. The CDR3 here is CASSQDRATYNEQFF. DNA for the CDR3: TGCGCCAGCAGCCAAGACAGGGCGACCTACAATGAGCAGTTCTTC.